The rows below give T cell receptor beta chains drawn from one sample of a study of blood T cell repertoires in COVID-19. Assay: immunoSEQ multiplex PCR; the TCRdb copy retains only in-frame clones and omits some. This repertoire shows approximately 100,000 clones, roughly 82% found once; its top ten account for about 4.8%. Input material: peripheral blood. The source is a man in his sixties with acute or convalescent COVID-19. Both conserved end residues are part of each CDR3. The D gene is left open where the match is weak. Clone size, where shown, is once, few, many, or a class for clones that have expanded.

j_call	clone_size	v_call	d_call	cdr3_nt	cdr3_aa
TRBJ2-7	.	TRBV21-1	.	TGTGCCAGCAGCAAACTCCTGTTATCGGGCGAGCAGTACTTC	CASSKLLLSGEQYF
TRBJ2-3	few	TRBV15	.	TGTGCCACCAGCAAGGACTACACAGATACGCAGTATTTT	CATSKDYTDTQYF
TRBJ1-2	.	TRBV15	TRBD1	TGTGCCACCAGCACCTCAATGCAGGGGGTAGACGGTGGCTACACCTTC	CATSTSMQGVDGGYTF
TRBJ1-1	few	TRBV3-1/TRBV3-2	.	TGTGCCAGCAGCCAATCCGCTCGAGGTGAAGCTTTCTTT	CASSQSARGEAFF
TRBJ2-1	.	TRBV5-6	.	TGTGCCAGCAGCTTCCGGTACAGGGCATACTACAATGAGCAGTTCTTC	CASSFRYRAYYNEQFF
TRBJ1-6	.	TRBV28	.	TGTGCCAGCAGTTTAAAGGGAGGGCGATCACCCCTCCACTTT	CASSLKGGRSPLHF
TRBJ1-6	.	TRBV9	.	TGTGCCAGCAGCGCCGAGACAATGTATAATTCACCCCTCCACTTT	CASSAETMYNSPLHF
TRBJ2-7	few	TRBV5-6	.	TGTGCCAGCAGCTCGGAGGGCCGGGGCGGCTCCTACGAGCAGTACTTC	CASSSEGRGGSYEQYF
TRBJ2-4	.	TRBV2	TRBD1	TGTGCCAGCAGTGAGACAGGGGGCAAAAACATTCAGTACTTC	CASSETGGKNIQYF
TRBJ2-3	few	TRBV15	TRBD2	TGTGCCACCAGCGGGGGGACTAGCGCCACAGATACGCAGTATTTT	CATSGGTSATDTQYF
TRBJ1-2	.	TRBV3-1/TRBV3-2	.	TGTGCCAGCAGCCACCGGGATCGCGGCTACACCTTC	CASSHRDRGYTF
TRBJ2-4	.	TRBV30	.	TGTGCCTGGAGTGTAAAGGGGCAGGGAAACATTCAGTACTTC	CAWSVKGQGNIQYF
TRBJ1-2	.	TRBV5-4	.	TGTGCCAGCAGCTTGGCAGGGGCGGAGGGCTACACCTTC	CASSLAGAEGYTF
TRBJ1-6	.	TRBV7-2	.	TGTGCCAGCAGCCTTGCCAGAAATTCACCCCTCCACTTT	CASSLARNSPLHF
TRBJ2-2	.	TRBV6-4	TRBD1	TGTGCCAGCAGTGCGGGCCTGGGACAGTATTTAATAACGAACACCGGGGAGCTGTTTTTT	CASSAGLGQYLITNTGELFF
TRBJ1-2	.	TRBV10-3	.	TGTGCCATCACCAATCCGACGACAGACTCTGGCTACACCTTC	CAITNPTTDSGYTF
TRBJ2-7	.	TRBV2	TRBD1	TGTGCCAGCAGTGAAGCCGGGACAGGGAGGCACGAGCAGTACTTC	CASSEAGTGRHEQYF
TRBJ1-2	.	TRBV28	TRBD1	TGTGCCAGCAGTTTACGTTGGGGACAGGGGAACTATGGCTACACCTTC	CASSLRWGQGNYGYTF
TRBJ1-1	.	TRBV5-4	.	TGTGCCAGCAGCCGGGACAAGGTTCCAAACACTGAAGCTTTCTTT	CASSRDKVPNTEAFF
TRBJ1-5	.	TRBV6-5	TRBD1	TGTGCCACCGCCGGGACAGGGGGCGTGGGTCAGCCCCAGCATTTT	CATAGTGGVGQPQHF
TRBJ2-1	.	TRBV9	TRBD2	TGTGCCAGCAGCGTAGAGGGGCGGGGAGGGAATGAGCAGTTCTTC	CASSVEGRGGNEQFF
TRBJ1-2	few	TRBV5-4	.	TGTGCCAGCAGCTTGGGGGTGCGGGGAGACTATGGCTACACCTTC	CASSLGVRGDYGYTF
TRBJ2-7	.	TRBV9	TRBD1	TGTGCCAGCAGCTTTACCGGGACAGACACCTACGAGCAGTACTTC	CASSFTGTDTYEQYF
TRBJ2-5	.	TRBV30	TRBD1	TGTGCCTGGAGGGGACAGGGTCAGGAGACCCAGTACTTC	CAWRGQGQETQYF
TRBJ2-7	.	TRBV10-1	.	TGCGCCAGCAGTGGAGGCTACGAGCAGTACTTC	CASSGGYEQYF
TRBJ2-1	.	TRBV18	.	TGTGCCAGCTCACCGGGTAAAGGCGGCTACAATGAGCAGTTCTTC	CASSPGKGGYNEQFF
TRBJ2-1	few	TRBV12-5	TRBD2	TGTGCTAGTGGTTTGGTACGGTGGGGGACTAGCGGGGGCAATGAGCAGTTCTTC	CASGLVRWGTSGGNEQFF
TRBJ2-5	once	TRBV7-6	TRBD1	TGTGCCAGCAGCTTAGTGAGAGCGGGACAGGGCCCGGAGACCCAGTACTTC	CASSLVRAGQGPETQYF
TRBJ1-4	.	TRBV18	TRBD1	TGTGCCAGCTCACGACAGGGGGATGAAAAACTGTTTTTT	CASSRQGDEKLFF
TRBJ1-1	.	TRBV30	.	TGTGCCTGGGCCGCCCAGGGAGGAGCTGAAGCTTTCTTT	CAWAAQGGAEAFF
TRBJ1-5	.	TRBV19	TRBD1	TGTGCCAGTTCTCCTGGACAGGGGATTTTACAGCCCCAGCATTTT	CASSPGQGILQPQHF